The clone carrying this TCR beta chain was recorded a few times. Its antigen is currently unknown. From germline, CDR1 is ENHRY and CDR2 SYGVKD. V lost 6 bases and J lost 4, with 12 bases in between. The CDR3 consists of 14 residues. The data were taken from a study of T-cell memory formation after mild COVID-19. Study-wide background: TCR clusters showed largely donor specificity. Findings and caveats of the study: Clones from the second wave (peaking day 37) had unconfirmed SARS-CoV-2 specificity.

TCRdb reprocessed the 5' RACE reads with MiXCR, giving one entry per CDR3 protein. The repertoire holds about 180,000 distinct CDR3 sequences, with 16% as singletons. The chain combines TRBV10-3 with TRBJ2-2, with D tentatively TRBD2 (6 bases). The material sequenced was PBMCs or a T cell subset sorted from them (not recorded which). The sequence came from an adult woman who had mild COVID-19 (a few samples of this study predate the infection). Cell type and time point are not known. The CDR3 protein is CAIRGDSITGELFF. As DNA, the CDR3 is TGTGCCATCAGGGGGGACTCCATCACCGGGGAGCTGTTTTTT.